These 3 T cell receptor beta chains came from one sample sequenced in a study of blood T cell repertoires in COVID-19. Sequenced by immunoSEQ multiplex PCR; TCRdb stores in-frame clones only, minus some. The data show over 200,000 clones, 85% to 90% seen once. The sequenced sample consisted of PBMCs or T cells enriched from blood (not recorded which). Every receptor here comes from a man aged 18 to 30 who had recovered from COVID-19.

This chain connects TRBV6-5 to TRBJ1-2; TRBD1 matches at 8 bases. V lost 6 bases to trimming and J lost 7 bases; unmatched junction nucleotides: 4. This CDR3 region has 12 residues. Germline values: CDR1 MNHEY, CDR2 SVGAGI. The CDR3 loop is CASRGTGRGYTF. Written as DNA, the CDR3 is TGTGCCAGCAGAGGGACAGGCCGTGGCTACACCTTC.

CDR3 protein: CASSYGISGGEGKYEQYF. Written as DNA, the CDR3 is TGTGCCAGCAGTTACGGGATTAGCGGAGGGGAAGGAAAATACGAGCAGTACTTC. This chain joins TRBV6-2 or TRBV6-3 and TRBJ2-7; tentative D call: TRBD2 (6 bases). Trimming removed 2 bases at V and 4 bases at J, with 24 bases between. Germline CDR1 MNHEY, CDR2 SVGEGT. The CDR3 extends over 18 amino acids.

CDR3 DNA sequence: TGTGCCAGCAGTCTCCCGGGTAGCGGGAGGGCCCGTGAGCAGTTCTTC. This encodes CASSLPGSGRAREQFF. This chain joins TRBV28 and TRBJ2-1; 11 bases align to TRBD2. CDR1 is MDHEN and CDR2 is SYDVKM in the germline V gene. After removal of 5 bases from V and 9 bases from J, the junction contained 12 bases not matched to a gene. CDR3 length: 16 residues.